The rows below give T cell receptor beta chains drawn from one sample of a study of blood T cell dynamics during melanoma immunotherapy. Some clones are missing from TCRdb's copy, which holds only in-frame ones; the method was immunoSEQ multiplex PCR. The table lists approximately 5,900 clones, 88% of them singletons. Specimen: blood, collected from a patient treated with checkpoint blockade. Receptors originate from a human donor with melanoma. CDR3s include the opening cysteine and the closing phenylalanine or tryptophan. The D gene is left open where the match is weak. Clone size is given for some rows only: seen once, a few or many times, or a class if the clone is expanded.

v_gene	d_gene	j_gene	abundance	CDR3aa	CDR3nt
TRBV19	.	TRBJ2-1	.	CASSISLGATYNEQFF	TGTGCCAGTAGTATATCCCTTGGGGCTACCTACAATGAGCAGTTCTTC
TRBV28	TRBD1	TRBJ1-2	.	CASTLPGPDRANYGYTF	TGTGCCAGCACCCTACCGGGTCCAGACAGGGCTAACTATGGCTACACCTTC
TRBV29-1	.	TRBJ1-1	few	CSLIRGPVNTEAFF	TGCAGCCTCATCCGGGGCCCCGTGAACACTGAAGCTTTCTTT
TRBV4-2	TRBD2	TRBJ2-3	few	CASSQEVAGGADTQYF	TGTGCCAGCAGCCAAGAAGTAGCGGGGGGGGCAGATACGCAGTATTTT
TRBV25-1	TRBD2	TRBJ2-3	.	CASSEWSSGGAGDTQYF	TGTGCCAGCAGTGAATGGAGTAGCGGGGGGGCTGGAGATACGCAGTATTTT
TRBV7-6	.	TRBJ1-2	.	CASSAGTPANYGYTF	TGTGCCAGCAGCGCAGGGACGCCCGCTAACTATGGCTACACCTTC
TRBV6-6	.	TRBJ2-6	few	CASSYPSGANVLTF	TGTGCCAGCAGTTACCCCTCTGGGGCCAACGTCCTGACTTTC
TRBV7-9	.	TRBJ1-2	.	CASSPPPRGGSANYGYTF	TGTGCCAGCAGCCCGCCACCGCGCGGGGGCTCAGCTAACTATGGCTACACCTTC
TRBV4-3	.	TRBJ1-4	once	CASSQGRVGEKLFF	TGCGCCAGCAGCCAAGGCAGGGTTGGCGAAAAACTGTTTTTT
TRBV18	TRBD1	TRBJ2-7	.	CASSTGTGYYEQYF	TGTGCCAGCTCGACCGGGACAGGGTACTACGAGCAGTACTTC
TRBV5-1	.	TRBJ2-7	.	CASSGGTEEVNF	TGCGCCAGCAGCGGCGGGACAGAAGAGGTGAACTTC
TRBV28	.	TRBJ2-3	.	CASSPPPGTQYF	TGTGCCAGCAGTCCCCCCCCGGGTACGCAGTATTTT
TRBV7-9	TRBD2	TRBJ2-2	.	CASSPLAGTSVGELFF	TGTGCCAGCAGCCCTTTAGCCGGGACTAGCGTCGGGGAGCTGTTTTTT
TRBV4-3	.	TRBJ2-2	.	CASSLQIVANTGELFF	TGCGCCAGCAGCCTCCAGATCGTCGCGAACACCGGGGAGCTGTTTTTT
TRBV30	.	TRBJ2-3	once	CAWEGGGDTQYF	TGTGCCTGGGAAGGAGGGGGGGATACGCAGTATTTT
TRBV7-2	TRBD2	TRBJ2-1	.	CASSLFASGGFSYNEQFF	TGTGCCAGCAGCTTATTCGCTAGCGGGGGGTTCTCCTACAATGAGCAGTTCTTC
TRBV6-1	TRBD1	TRBJ1-5	.	CASSLDRGNQPQHF	TGTGCCAGCAGTCTTGACAGGGGCAATCAGCCCCAGCATTTT
TRBV30	.	TRBJ1-6	once	CAWSPGTFNSPLHF	TGTGCCTGGTCTCCCGGGACATTTAATTCACCCCTCCACTTT
TRBV4-2	TRBD1	TRBJ1-5	.	CASSKGGRNLPQHF	TGTGCCAGCAGCAAAGGGGGCAGGAATCTGCCCCAGCATTTT
TRBV6-1	.	TRBJ2-1	once	CASIGDGGHNEQFF	TGTGCCAGCATTGGGGACGGCGGACACAATGAGCAGTTCTTC
TRBV6-5	.	TRBJ1-4	.	CASRTMDTAKLFF	TGTGCCAGCAGAACGATGGACACCGCAAAACTGTTTTTT
TRBV7-2	.	TRBJ2-3	.	CASSLGAGADTQYF	TGTGCCAGCAGCTTAGGAGCAGGGGCAGATACGCAGTATTTT
TRBV4-2	TRBD2	TRBJ2-1	few	CASSQGASGTYNEQFF	TGTGCCAGCAGCCAAGGAGCTAGCGGTACCTACAATGAGCAGTTCTTC
TRBV25-1	.	TRBJ1-1	.	CASSETGGTEAFF	TGTGCCAGCAGTGAAACCGGGGGCACTGAAGCTTTCTTT
TRBV7-6	TRBD2	TRBJ2-7	.	CASSPLAGGPWEQYF	TGTGCCAGCAGCCCACTGGCGGGGGGGCCGTGGGAGCAGTACTTC
TRBV5-5	.	TRBJ1-6	.	CASSPESRSPLHF	TGTGCCAGCAGTCCCGAGAGTAGATCACCCCTCCACTTT
TRBV5-1	TRBD2	TRBJ2-1	.	CASTQGLAGEGEQFF	TGCGCCAGCACCCAAGGACTAGCGGGGGAAGGTGAGCAGTTCTTC
TRBV6-1	.	TRBJ2-4	.	CASSVRAPLAKNIQYF	TGTGCCAGCAGTGTCCGGGCCCCTCTAGCCAAAAACATTCAGTACTTC
TRBV7-2	TRBD1	TRBJ2-7	.	CASSPRTGRPYEQYF	TGTGCCAGCAGCCCTAGGACAGGCCGGCCCTACGAGCAGTACTTC
TRBV2	.	TRBJ1-6	.	CASRVRNTLNSPLHF	TGTGCCAGCAGAGTAAGAAATACCCTTAATTCACCCCTCCACTTT
TRBV18	TRBD1	TRBJ1-5	once	CASSPTQGAGQPQHF	TGTGCCAGCTCACCGACACAGGGGGCAGGACAGCCCCAGCATTTT
TRBV7-2	TRBD1	TRBJ1-2	.	CASSLWTGTTGGYTF	TGTGCCAGCAGCTTGTGGACAGGGACCACTGGAGGCTACACCTTC
TRBV6-4	TRBD2	TRBJ2-5	.	CASSASGGSQETQYF	TGTGCCAGCAGTGCTAGCGGGGGAAGCCAAGAGACCCAGTACTTC
TRBV9	.	TRBJ2-5	.	CASSVQQDQTQYF	TGTGCCAGCAGCGTACAGCAGGATCAGACCCAGTACTTC
TRBV5-4	.	TRBJ2-7	.	CASSIDRSYEQYF	TGTGCCAGCAGCATCGACAGGTCCTACGAGCAGTACTTC
TRBV19	.	TRBJ1-2	.	CASSIEPQSYGYTF	TGTGCCAGTAGTATAGAACCACAGAGCTATGGCTACACCTTC
TRBV19	.	TRBJ2-3	.	CASSGLSTDTQYF	TGTGCCAGTAGTGGTCTGAGCACAGATACGCAGTATTTT
TRBV7-9	.	TRBJ2-3	.	CASSLFPPISTDTDTQYF	TGTGCCAGCAGCTTATTTCCCCCAATATCGACGGACACAGATACGCAGTATTTT
TRBV4-3	.	TRBJ2-3	.	CASSQSLGDTQYF	TGCGCCAGCAGCCAATCCCTGGGGGATACGCAGTATTTT
TRBV6-4	.	TRBJ2-3	.	CASSDGGATDTQYF	TGTGCCAGCAGTGACGGGGGGGCCACAGATACGCAGTATTTT
TRBV5-5	.	TRBJ2-7	once	CASSKDSVTYEQYF	TGTGCCAGCAGCAAAGACTCGGTAACCTACGAGCAGTACTTC
TRBV5-1	.	TRBJ1-3	.	CASSLGVLSGNTIYF	TGCGCCAGCAGCTTGGGTGTCCTCTCTGGAAACACCATATATTTT
TRBV5-6	TRBD1	TRBJ1-2	.	CASSLGGTAAFNYGYTF	TGTGCCAGCAGCTTGGGTGGGACAGCGGCATTTAACTATGGCTACACCTTC